This TCR beta chain was captured by sequencing in a study of blood T cell repertoires in COVID-19. Study details: Specimens from acute and convalescent COVID-19 originated in the United States, Italy and Spain. Nucleic acid was either cDNA or gDNA, and it came from T cells, B-cell-depleted T cells, or PBMCs.

Authors' methods: Reference gene primers were amplified, and this amplification served to estimate nucleated cell counts. Only in-frame clones appear in the TCRdb table, and some are missing; sequencing was by immunoSEQ multiplex PCR. From that table come the V and J calls and clone size; the DNA was used to work out D and trimming. This sample has about 160,000 clones, with approximately 90% found just once. The V end lost 3 bases, the J end lost 3 bases, and 8 bases lay between the germline ends. The germline V gene encodes CDR1 KGHSH and CDR2 LQKENI. This CDR3 is 13 amino acids long. The chain is built from TRBV18 and TRBJ1-1, with D perhaps matching TRBD1 (6 bases). The sample comprised peripheral blood. The sequence derives from a man younger than 35 with acute or convalescent COVID-19. The CDR3 DNA follows: TGTGCCAGCTCACCGAACAGGGACACTGAAGCTTTCTTT. Translated, it gives CASSPNRDTEAFF.